This T cell receptor (beta chain) was found in a study of blood T cell repertoires in COVID-19. Study information: Spain, Italy and the United States supplied samples that represented acute and convalescent COVID-19. PBMCs, B-cell-depleted T cells, or T cells provided the cDNA or gDNA that made up the material.

Looked up from germline, CDR1 is SGHRS and CDR2 is YFSETQ. CDR3 size: 14 residues. The trim removed 3 bases at V and 7 bases at J, leaving 6 bases unmatched. Per the original methods: Reference gene primer amplification yielded estimated nucleated cell counts. Some clones are missing from TCRdb's copy, which holds only in-frame ones; the method was immunoSEQ multiplex PCR. The V and J calls and clone size are taken from that table; D and trimming were inferred from the DNA. The sample includes roughly 250,000 clones, 80% to 90% of them seen just once. This TCR was recovered from a woman aged 40-49 years with acute or convalescent COVID-19. The chain couples TRBV5-1 to TRBJ1-5; 8 bases are a match to TRBD1. What was sequenced was peripheral blood. The CDR3 bases are TGCGCCAGCAGCTATGGACAGGGTGAACAGCCCCAGCATTTT. Protein sequence: CASSYGQGEQPQHF.